This T cell receptor beta chain was sequenced during a study of CD8+CD57+ T cells in acquired aplastic anemia. The study, taken as a whole, reports: Patients and controls turned out to have around 29 CD8+ CDR3 sequences in common.

Judged by abundance, this clonotype is medium-sized. Its target is not known. Genomic DNA, serving as template, underwent TCR beta VDJ and CDR3 profiling. TCRdb reanalysed the reads using MiXCR and keeps one entry per CDR3 protein. The sample holds around 64,000 distinct CDR3 sequences, less than 65% seen once. V lost 1 base and J 2 bases, leaving 9 bases between the germline ends. The CDR3 runs to 15 residues. Germline CDR1 SGHVS, CDR2 FQNEAQ. The chain recombines TRBV7-8 with TRBJ1-5; unclear D gene. Material for sequencing was sorted CD4+, CD8+, or CD8+CD57+ T cells (not recorded which) from PBMCs. This TCR came from a human donor in good health, serving as a control. This CDR3 is CASSLDGSGNQPQHF. Here the CDR3 DNA reads TGTGCCAGCAGCTTAGACGGGTCAGGCAATCAGCCCCAGCATTTT.